This entry describes one T cell receptor beta chain. Its antigen is unknown. The sample holds no much larger clone one base away, and base qualities are not on file. The sample has other DNA sequences that encode this CDR3 too. This specimen comes from a study of cytomegalovirus exposure and HLA in healthy donors (dated 2017 in TCRdb). Background for the entire study: According to an earlier analysis of a few hundred of the donors, about 179 million T cells yielded some 120 million unique TCR beta sequences and roughly 280 Gb of sequence data. An early release covering about 600 HLA-typed donors comprised about 300 gigabases of sequencing data and around 80 million unique TCR sequences. The genetic ancestry cluster associated with self-reported Caucasian donors included over 80% of the roughly 400 genotyped donors. The aim of the study was to test whether cataloging public T cell receptors could identify signatures of past pathogen exposure. The study used immunosequencing to profile the T cell repertoires of 670 or so subjects and linked those repertoires to cytomegalovirus serostatus. Along with the approximately 670-subject first cohort, a separate validation cohort of over a hundred different subjects was used. To predict cytomegalovirus infection status, the study brought together high-throughput TCR immunosequencing, statistical association of individual TCRs with disease status, and machine learning. A later analysis re-examined previously published TCR beta repertoires from just over 650 donors and added high-resolution HLA genotyping to investigate patterns of TCR occurrence. Rather than drawing on any new phenotypic data, the later analysis identified candidate immune exposures from TCR beta sequences and the way those sequences occurred across donors. In an earlier analysis of roughly 540 of the donors, high-throughput TCR beta sequencing was used to judge whether each TCR beta V gene segment behaved as functional or pseudogenic. Alongside the repertoire data, information on donor age, sex, ethnicity and CMV serostatus was compiled. A later genetic analysis took genome-wide SNP genotypes for about 65% of the 666 donors and used that subset as a discovery cohort. All discovery cohort repertoires had been generated using a single sequencing platform. Both class I and class II loci were covered by HLA typing, at four-digit resolution. Typing coverage differed by locus: A, B, C, DRB1 and DQB1 were typed in roughly 620-630 donors, DQA1 in 522, DPA1 in 600 to 610, and DPB1 in 400 to 490. Several DR-DQ haplotypes were handled as single units for association and clustering because linkage in the cohort was strong. Among under 450 genotyped donors of the cohort, an average of about 240,000 unique TCR beta nucleotide sequences were sequenced per donor, roughly a sixth of them non-productive.

CDR1 DFQATT and CDR2 SNEGSKA are derived from the germline V gene (reference sequence). V and J are truncated by 3 bases and 4 bases respectively, leaving an intervening sequence of 7 bases. The CDR3 numbers 11 residues from cysteine through phenylalanine. Here the CDR3 DNA is all that survives: 33 bases in frame from base 1. The cohort consisted of 670 or so healthy bone marrow donors. At the time of sampling, every cohort member was nominally healthy, though immune exposures that went unrecorded were likely present. The donor was CMV seropositive and was included in the group of 250 to 350 seropositive cohort members. Every donor gave a peripheral blood sample, and the peripheral blood mononuclear cells from that sample were used for TCR beta sequencing. The Qiagen DNeasy Blood Extraction Kit was used to extract genomic DNA from the blood cell samples. Overall study outcomes, separate from this receptor: According to a later genetic analysis, donors in an Asian-associated ancestry cluster had fewer N-insertions in productive TCRs than the approximately 700-donor mean. While some public TCRs were present in many individuals, most TCR sequences turned up only very rarely across donors. In a later analysis, several top co-occurrence clusters were reported to appear linked to parvovirus B19, influenza, CMV and Epstein-Barr virus. In a later analysis, TCR association rates were found to vary across HLA loci, with the most associated TCRs seen for DRB1 alleles and the fewest for HLA-C alleles. The authors suggested that the approach could potentially be extended to other disease states and immunological phenotypes. The earlier analysis of nearly 600 of the donors excluded some 16 rarely observed V segments, including chromosome 9 orphons, because counts were too low. In an earlier analysis of roughly 560 of the donors, most TCR beta V segments were observed in productive rearrangements about 87% or about 30% of the time, broadly matching IMGT annotations. When HLA alleles, especially DR and DQ, strongly co-occurred, attributing TCR associations to individual alleles was difficult. A later analysis found that most CMV-associated TCR beta chains appeared HLA-restricted, with HLA associations seemingly driven largely by CMV exposure. The only immune exposure information available for the cohort was CMV serostatus. Cytomegalovirus status was reported to be diagnosed by the classifier with high specificity and sensitivity in both the original and validation cohorts. A group of highly shared sequence variants was considered likely to be a technical artifact of the sequencing pipeline. A further reported finding was that TCR beta sequences accurately predicted the HLA-A and HLA-B alleles for most subjects in the first cohort. Some IMGT-functional V segments, including TRBV6-2 and TRBV6-3, could not be told apart with the 87-base-pair reads, so those segments were excluded. A few of the identified cytomegalovirus-associated TCR beta chains were confirmed in vitro to be specific for cytomegalovirus antigens. A later analysis found that HLA-associated TCR beta chains were more clonally expanded and had lower generation probabilities than equally common non-associated chains. An association between a missense DCLRE1C variant and V-gene and J-gene trimming of TCR beta chains was found in a later genetic analysis and replicated in an independent cohort. Linkage disequilibrium might explain the correlated functional status among segregating V segments, but an unknown experimental factor could not be ruled out. In the study, 150 to 200 TCR beta chains were listed as associated with cytomegalovirus. Because HLA typing was unavailable for some donors at each locus, only the typed subset was used in association tests. A later analysis associated about 17,000 TCR beta sequences with specific HLA alleles at a false discovery rate of 0.05. Presence/absence analyses assumed roughly uniform sequencing depth across donors, an assumption that may not hold. The cohort was sequenced for TCR beta chains only, and without alpha or paired-chain data the features that could be detected were limited.

Receptor amplification or capture employed the immunoSEQ multiplex PCR assay. For the multiplex PCR, a mixture combining 60 forward primers for TCR Vbeta segments and 13 reverse primers for TCR Jbeta segments was used. Amplification of the CDR3 region of rearranged TCR beta genes was performed with a multiplex PCR assay on genomic DNA. The Illumina HiSeq System was used to sequence the amplified TCR beta libraries as 87-base-pair reads. In the source study's methods: A later analysis counted about 80 million unique TCR beta chains across the 650 to 700 repertoires, and 9 million to 14 million of these chains were shared by at least two donors. Raw reads were error-corrected and collapsed into unique sequences by a nearest-neighbor algorithm in which closely related sequences were merged to remove PCR and sequencing errors. V, D and J gene segments were assigned by aligning CDR3 sequences to IMGT reference sequences. For a sequence to be retained, a match of at least six nucleotides was required to both a V gene segment and a J gene segment. Rearrangements were classified as productive when the CDR3 lacked stop codons and remained in frame with V and J, and all other rearrangements were classified as non-productive. Following IMGT convention, CDR3 was defined as the stretch from the second conserved V-encoded cysteine to the conserved J-encoded phenylalanine. In an earlier analysis of more than 550 of the donors, sequences lacking an unambiguous match to a single V gene segment were excluded. In an earlier analysis of a few hundred of the donors, V segments were called functional above 56.7% productive rearrangements and were called segregating when the between-donor standard deviation exceeded 5%. To diagnose cytomegalovirus status from the catalog of TCR beta chain sequences, a statistical classification framework was built. A later analysis assigned V and J genes by comparing TCR nucleotide sequences with IMGT/GENE-DB human TR gene sequences. Using the TCRdist pipeline, a later analysis assigned CDR3 sequences along with most-parsimonious VDJ recombination scenarios. In a later analysis, each TCR beta chain was defined by its CDR3 amino acid sequence together with its V-gene family, and reads lacking a unique V-gene family were excluded. In a later analysis, 550 to 650 highly shared, low-generation-probability nucleotide sequences were removed to address suspected cross-contamination and a sequencing artifact. A later analysis calculated a clonal expansion index for each public chain from normalized within-repertoire ranks of inferred template counts. Generation probabilities in a later analysis came from a VDJ recombination model fitted to out-of-frame rearrangements, and those results were checked against IGoR. In a later analysis, hypergeometric tests were used to score TCR-TCR, TCR-HLA and TCR-CMV co-occurrence, with a repertoire-size bias correction applied to TCR pairs. A later analysis estimated false discovery rates by permuting HLA or CMV assignments 20 times. In a later analysis, co-occurring TCRs were grouped using DBSCAN, and TCRdist sequence similarity was added for clustering within HLA-allele-positive subsets. For co-occurrence clustering, repertoires with fewer than 30,000 or more than 120,000 public chains were excluded, along with five repertoires with anomalous nucleotide sharing. TCRdb took over this immuneACCESS table, retaining in-frame rearrangements with V and J assigned. Such tables are incomplete; in checked studies, under half of the missing clones stem from an unresolved V gene, and the remainder is unexplained. The DNA gave D and trimming, while V, J and clone size come from that table. For this sample there are around 120,000 clones; approximately 72% appear just once. In total, the top ten clones hold about 8.3% of the sample.

Sequencing was done on a sample of PBMCs. The source of this sequence is a woman aged 45 to 65 in good health and CMV-seropositive. This chain joins TRBV20-1 to TRBJ2-7, with TRBD1 perhaps the D gene, on 6 matching bases. The DNA is TGCAGTGCTAGGGACAGTTACGAGCAGTACTTC. Protein translation: CSARDSYEQYF.